The 27 T cell receptor beta chains given below trace back to one sample, sequenced in a study of vaccination and CD4 T cells after COVID-19. No antigen is known for these receptors. Treatment denoted: roughly 10-day PBMC culture with coronavirus spike peptide pools or control peptides (ViraFEST assay). The unexposed donor provided CD4+ T cells, which were taken before the COVID-19 pandemic (2011-2018). Cultured CD4+ T-cell DNA underwent Oncomine TCR Beta short-read sequencing. TCRdb independently ran MiXCR on the PCR reads; one entry per CDR3 protein. The data contain 7,000 to 9,000 distinct CDR3 sequences, approximately 51% of them singletons. The sample taken for sequencing was CD4+ T cells from blood, cultured in vitro. These receptors came from a human donor in good health.

The CDR3 DNA is TGTGCCAGCCGCGGCCCCTCGACCGCCGGGCCAGGTAGCGAGGACAGTTACAATGAGCAGTTCTTC. Encoded protein: CASRGPSTAGPGSEDSYNEQFF. The chain recombines TRBV11-3 with TRBJ2-1; D possibly corresponds to TRBD1 (6 bases). Germline CDR1 is SGHNT and CDR2 is YENEEA. V was pared by 8 bases and J by 4 bases, with 39 bases between. This CDR3 has 22 amino acids. The full variable domain, with the rest looked up from reference TRBV11-3 and TRBJ2-1, is EAGVVQSPRYKIIEKKQPVAFWCNPISGHNTLYWYLQNLGQGPELLIRYENEEAVDDSQLPKDRFSAERLKGVDSTLKIQPAELGDSAVYLCASRGPSTAGPGSEDSYNEQFFGPGTRLTVL.

In this sample, this clonotype turned up a few times. The J gene is TRBJ2-3, the V gene TRBV27; possible D gene TRBD2, 7 bases. V was pared by 6 bases and J by 4 bases, with 20 bases between. Germline V lookup: CDR1 MNHEY, CDR2 SMNVEV (reference sequence). The CDR3 length is 16 residues. The CDR3 sequence is CASRAGWLGGADTQYF. The CDR3, as DNA: TGTGCCAGCAGAGCGGGTTGGTTAGGGGGGGCAGATACGCAGTATTTT.

The chain uses TRBV19 and TRBJ2-7; D is possibly TRBD2 (6 bases). Germline CDR1 is LNHDA and CDR2 is SQIVND (reference sequence). Trimming left V 9 bases short and J 6 bases short, with 15 bases between. This CDR3 contains 12 residues. The CDR3 loop reads CASGSPPAEQYF. The CDR3 DNA reads as TGTGCCAGCGGGAGCCCTCCCGCCGAGCAGTACTTC.

The rearrangement uses TRBV11-2 and TRBJ1-2, with 9 positions matching TRBD1. Looked up from germline, CDR1 is SGHAT and CDR2 is FQNNGV. There are 13 residues in the CDR3. CDR3 amino acids: CAVWDREVGGYTF. The CDR3 DNA follows: TGTGCAGTTTGGGACAGGGAGGTGGGTGGCTACACCTTC.

This clonotype is a singleton in its sample. The rearrangement links TRBV12-3 or TRBV12-4 to TRBJ1-2, with a weak D call TRBD1 (6 bases). The CDR3 has 13 amino acids. V was pared by 5 bases and J by 8 bases, with 15 bases between. For the CDR3, the DNA is TGTGCCAGCAGTCTCCTGGGGGCTATCGGCTACACCTTC. This codes for CASSLLGAIGYTF.

The rearrangement uses TRBV20-1 and TRBJ2-1; TRBD2 matches at 7 bases. There are 14 residues in the CDR3. The V and J ends lost 5 bases and 4 bases, in that order; junction bases with no gene match: 8. Germline values: CDR1 DFQATT, CDR2 SNEGSKA (reference sequence). In nucleotides, the CDR3 is TGCAGTGCTCCCGGGAGGCAGACGTACAATGAGCAGTTCTTC. Its translation is CSAPGRQTYNEQFF.

By frequency in the sample, this clonotype is medium-sized (0.01 to 0.1%). V is TRBV15 and J is TRBJ2-7; no reliable D call. Per germline, CDR1 LNHNV and CDR2 YYDKDF (reference sequence). The CDR3 is 13 amino acids. V was cut by 1 base and J by 3 bases, with 7 bases left in between. This CDR3 reads CATSRGQLYEQYF. As DNA, the CDR3 is TGTGCCACCAGCAGAGGGCAGCTCTACGAGCAGTACTTC.

This clonotype was found a few times. The rearrangement joins TRBV7-9 to TRBJ1-5; D not resolved. CDR1 is SEHNR and CDR2 is FQNEAQ in the germline V gene (reference sequence). With 1 base removed from V and 4 bases from J, the gap between germline ends came to 5 bases. The CDR3 covers 13 residues. CDR3 residues: CASSLVANQPQHF. The DNA of the CDR3 is TGTGCCAGCAGCTTAGTCGCAAATCAGCCCCAGCATTTT. Full variable domain (outside the CDR3, taken from reference TRBV7-9 and TRBJ1-5): DTGVSQNPRHKITKRGQNVTFRCDPISEHNRLYWYRQTLGQGPEFLTYFQNEAQLEKSRLLSDRFSAERPKGSFSTLEIQRTEQGDSAMYLCASSLVANQPQHFGDGTRLSIL.

This chain links TRBV2 with TRBJ2-2; D gene ambiguous. The germline V and J ends were trimmed by 7 bases and 1 base, with 10 bases remaining between them. The CDR3 totals 14 residues. Germline-derived CDR1 and CDR2 are SNHLY and FYNNEI. The CDR3 loop is CASMGWKNTGELFF. The DNA of the CDR3 is TGTGCCAGCATGGGATGGAAGAACACCGGGGAGCTGTTTTTT.

V is TRBV6-2 or TRBV6-3 and J is TRBJ2-2; TRBD2 is a possible D gene (5 bases). The V and J ends lost 4 bases and 6 bases respectively, with 15 bases between them. This CDR3 is built from 15 residues. Looked up from germline, CDR1 is MNHEY and CDR2 is SVGEGT. CDR3 protein: CASSWRSSQAGELFF. Written as DNA, the CDR3 is TGTGCCAGCAGTTGGAGGTCCTCGCAGGCCGGGGAGCTGTTTTTT.

The chain recombines TRBV11-2 with TRBJ2-7; the D gene is possibly TRBD1 (5 bases). The CDR3 has 16 residues. From germline, CDR1 is SGHAT and CDR2 FQNNGV. The V and J ends lost 1 base and 2 bases respectively, with 15 bases between them. CDR3 nucleotide sequence: TGTGCCAGCAGCTTAGGCAGGGCCGTACGGACCTACGAGCAGTACTTC. It encodes CASSLGRAVRTYEQYF.

This clonotype was recorded a few times. The chain couples TRBV19 to TRBJ1-2; possibly TRBD1 for D (6 bases). Trimming removed 5 bases from V and 7 bases from J, with 17 bases in between. The CDR3 covers 14 residues. The germline CDR1 and CDR2 sequences are LNHDA and SQIVND (reference sequence). The CDR3 here is CASSSAQGRIGYTF. The CDR3 nucleotides are TGTGCCAGTAGTTCGGCGCAGGGGCGAATTGGCTACACCTTC.

V gene TRBV6-1 combines with J gene TRBJ1-5; perhaps TRBD1 as D (6 bases). Germline V gives CDR1 MNHNS, CDR2 SASEGT. The V end was cut by 5 bases, the J end by 2 bases, with 16 bases between. The CDR3 has 16 residues. This CDR3 reads CASSHSSRGGNQPQHF. The CDR3 DNA reads as TGTGCCAGCAGTCATTCATCCAGGGGAGGCAATCAGCCCCAGCATTTT.

The CDR3 DNA sequence: TGTGCCAGCAGGGGACAGGGGAATCAGCCCCAGCATTTT. It translates to CASRGQGNQPQHF. This chain uses TRBV6-1 with TRBJ1-5, with 10 nucleotides matching TRBD1. CDR1 MNHNS and CDR2 SASEGT come from the germline V gene. The CDR3 has 13 residues. J gave up 4 bases and V 6 bases, and 0 bases lay outside the gene matches.

The genes are TRBV20-1 and TRBJ2-1; 11 nucleotides match TRBD2. Looked up from germline, CDR1 is DFQATT and CDR2 is SNEGSKA (reference sequence). V lost 0 bases to trimming and J lost 0 bases; unmatched junction nucleotides: 7. This CDR3 is built from 18 residues. CDR3 loop: CSARDGTSGIRSYNEQFF. The CDR3 DNA is TGCAGTGCTAGAGACGGGACTAGCGGCATCCGCTCCTACAATGAGCAGTTCTTC.

This clonotype was seen more than once but under ten times. The gene calls are TRBV20-1 and TRBJ2-3; the D call may be TRBD1 or TRBD2 (6 bases each). Germline lookup yields CDR1 DFQATT and CDR2 SNEGSKA (reference sequence). The CDR3 loop spans 14 amino acids. Trimming left V 6 bases short and J 2 bases short, with 15 bases between. The chain's CDR3 is CSAMVGGLTDTQYF. CDR3 in DNA: TGCAGTGCCATGGTGGGGGGCCTCACAGATACGCAGTATTTT.

The chain links TRBV30 to TRBJ2-7; 7 positions agree with TRBD1. This CDR3 contains 18 residues. Germline V gives CDR1 GTSNPN, CDR2 SVGIG (reference sequence). The V gene end was trimmed by 2 bases and the J gene end by 0 bases; junction bases not matched to a gene: 16. In DNA form, the CDR3 reads TGTGCCTGGAGTCCGATCGGTGACAGGGCGATAAGCTCCTACGAGCAGTACTTC. Residues: CAWSPIGDRAISSYEQYF.

The V call is TRBV7-6, the J call TRBJ2-3; no reliable D call. Trimming left V 5 bases short and J 6 bases short, with 12 bases between. The CDR3 runs to 13 residues. Per germline, CDR1 SGHVS and CDR2 FNYEAQ. CDR3 bases: TGTGCCAGCAGCCCCCAGCCGGCGGATACGCAGTATTTT. Its translation: CASSPQPADTQYF.

Only a few counts were recorded for this clonotype. The CDR3 nucleotides read TGTGCCACCAGCAGAGATCAAGGGAGCACAGATACGCAGTATTTT. Translated, it gives CATSRDQGSTDTQYF. V gene TRBV15 combines with J gene TRBJ2-3; D is undetermined. Trimming removed 0 bases at V and 0 bases at J, with 7 bases between. The CDR3 extends over 15 amino acids. Germline V CDR1 and CDR2: LNHNV, YYDKDF (reference sequence). Looking up the rest from reference TRBV15 and TRBJ2-3 gives the full variable domain: DAMVIQNPRYQVTQFGKPVTLSCSQTLNHNVMYWYQQKSSQAPKLLFHYYDKDFNNEADTPDNFQSRRPNTSFCFLDIRSPGLGDTAMYLCATSRDQGSTDTQYFGPGTRLTVL.

Only a few counts were recorded for this clonotype. The CDR3 bases are TGTGCCAGCACCCCCCAGAGGAACACCGGGGAGCTGTTTTTT. This codes for CASTPQRNTGELFF. The chain combines TRBV7-2 with TRBJ2-2; the D is unclear. Trimming removed 7 bases at V and 1 base at J, with 10 bases between. This CDR3 has 14 amino acids. Germline CDR1 reads SGHTA; CDR2 reads FQGNSA.

The gene calls are TRBV7-2 and TRBJ1-1, with D tentatively TRBD1 (5 bases). V lost 2 bases, J lost 7 bases, and 14 bases lay in between. This CDR3 comprises 14 residues. Germline V gives CDR1 SGHTA, CDR2 FQGNSA. In DNA, the CDR3 is TGTGCCAGCAGCTTACGGGGTTTTGGGGGTGAAGCTTTCTTT. Its translation: CASSLRGFGGEAFF.

This clonotype was recorded a few times. The J gene is TRBJ1-5, the V gene TRBV5-1; the D gene is possibly TRBD1 (5 bases). Germline values: CDR1 SGHRS, CDR2 YFSETQ. Trimming removed 4 bases at V and 5 bases at J, with 19 bases between. The CDR3 has 16 amino acids. DNA for the CDR3: TGCGCCAGCAGCCCGGGGCCTCGGCACCTCTATCAGCCCCAGCATTTT. Protein sequence: CASSPGPRHLYQPQHF.

V and J are TRBV6-5 and TRBJ2-7, with 8 bases that match TRBD2. From germline, CDR1 is MNHEY and CDR2 SVGAGI. The CDR3 consists of 15 residues. V gave up 4 bases and J gave up 0 bases; unmatched junction bases: 5. CDR3 nucleotides: TGTGCCAGCAGTTCTAGCGGGCGAAGCTCCTACGAGCAGTACTTC. Its translation: CASSSSGRSSYEQYF.

The CDR3 sequence is CASSRSPGTGYGYTF. In DNA, the CDR3 is TGTGCCAGCAGCCGGTCCCCCGGGACGGGCTATGGCTACACCTTC. V gene TRBV12-3 or TRBV12-4 combines with J gene TRBJ1-2, with D maybe TRBD1 (5 bases). The length of the CDR3 is 15 residues. V shed 6 bases and J shed 4 bases, with 18 bases lying between them.

This clonotype appeared a few times. The chain uses TRBV20-1 and TRBJ2-2; D unresolved. The V gene's germline CDR1 is DFQATT and CDR2 SNEGSKA (reference sequence). Deletions cut 1 base from V and 5 bases from J, with 5 bases between. The CDR3 is made up of 12 amino acids. The CDR3 sequence: CSARVLTGELFF. The CDR3 nucleotides read TGCAGTGCTAGAGTACTTACCGGGGAGCTGTTTTTT.

V is TRBV19 and J is TRBJ1-2, with 12 bases fitting TRBD1. The CDR3 extends over 15 amino acids. CDR1 is LNHDA and CDR2 is SQIVND in the germline V gene (reference sequence). The junction had 3 bases not matched to a gene; V was cut back by 1 base and J by 6 bases. CDR3: CASSIGDRGRDGYTF. The CDR3 DNA sequence: TGTGCCAGTAGTATAGGGGACAGGGGGCGAGATGGCTACACCTTC.

The genes are TRBV19 and TRBJ2-4; 12 bases align to TRBD2. This CDR3 has 18 amino acids. V lost 3 bases, J lost 0 bases, and 6 bases stayed unmatched. CDR1 LNHDA and CDR2 SQIVND come from the germline V gene (reference sequence). The CDR3 sequence is CASSIAASGRVAKNIQYF. The CDR3 DNA reads as TGTGCCAGTAGTATCGCGGCTAGCGGGAGGGTAGCCAAAAACATTCAGTACTTC.